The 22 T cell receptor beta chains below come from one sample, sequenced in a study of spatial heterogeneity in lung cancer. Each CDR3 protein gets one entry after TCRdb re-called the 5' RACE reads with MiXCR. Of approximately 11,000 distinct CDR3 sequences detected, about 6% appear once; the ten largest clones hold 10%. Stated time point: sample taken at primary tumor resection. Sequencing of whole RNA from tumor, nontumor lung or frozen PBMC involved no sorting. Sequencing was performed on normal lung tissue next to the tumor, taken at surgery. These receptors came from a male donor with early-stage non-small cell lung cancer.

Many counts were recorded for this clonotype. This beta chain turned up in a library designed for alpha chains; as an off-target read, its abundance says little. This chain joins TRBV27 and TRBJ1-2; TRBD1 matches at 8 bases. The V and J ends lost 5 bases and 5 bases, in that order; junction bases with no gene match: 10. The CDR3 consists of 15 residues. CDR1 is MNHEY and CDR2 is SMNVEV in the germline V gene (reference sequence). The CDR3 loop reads CASSPSGGAGYGYTF. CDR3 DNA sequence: TGTGCCAGCAGTCCATCAGGGGGCGCAGGGTATGGCTACACCTTC.

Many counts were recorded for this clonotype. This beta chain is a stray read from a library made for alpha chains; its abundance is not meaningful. The CDR3 DNA reads TGTGCCAGCGGGCTAGCGGGAGGATTAAATGAGCAGTTCTTC. As protein: CASGLAGGLNEQFF. V is TRBV2 and J is TRBJ2-1, with 11 nucleotides matching TRBD2. The CDR3 is made up of 14 amino acids. Germline V gives CDR1 SNHLY, CDR2 FYNNEI. Losses at the gene ends were 8 bases for V and 7 bases for J; bases not matched to a gene: 7.

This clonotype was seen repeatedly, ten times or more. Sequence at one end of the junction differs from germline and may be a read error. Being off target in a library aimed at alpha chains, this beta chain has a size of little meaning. In DNA form, the CDR3 reads TGTGCTAGCAGCTTAGCGCTGGGGGACAATGAGCAGTTCTTC. Translation: CASSLALGDNEQFF. This chain uses TRBV7-7 with TRBJ2-1; possibly TRBD1 or TRBD2 for D (5 bases each). The CDR3 is 14 residues long. Germline V gives CDR1 SSHAT, CDR2 FNYEAQ (reference sequence).

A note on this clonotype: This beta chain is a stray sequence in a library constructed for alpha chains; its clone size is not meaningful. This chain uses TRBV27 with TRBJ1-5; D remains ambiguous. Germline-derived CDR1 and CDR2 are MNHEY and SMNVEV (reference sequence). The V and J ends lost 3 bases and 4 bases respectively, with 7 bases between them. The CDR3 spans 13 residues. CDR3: CASSLGRNQPQHF. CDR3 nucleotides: TGTGCCAGCAGTTTGGGCAGGAATCAGCCCCAGCATTTT.

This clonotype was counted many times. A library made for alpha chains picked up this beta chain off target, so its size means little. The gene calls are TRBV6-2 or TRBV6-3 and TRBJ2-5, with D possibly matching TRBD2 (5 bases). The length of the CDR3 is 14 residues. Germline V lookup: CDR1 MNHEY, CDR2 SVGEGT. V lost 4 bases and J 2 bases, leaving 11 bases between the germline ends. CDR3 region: CASSFGRLQETQYF. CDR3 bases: TGTGCCAGCAGTTTCGGCAGACTACAAGAGACCCAGTACTTC.

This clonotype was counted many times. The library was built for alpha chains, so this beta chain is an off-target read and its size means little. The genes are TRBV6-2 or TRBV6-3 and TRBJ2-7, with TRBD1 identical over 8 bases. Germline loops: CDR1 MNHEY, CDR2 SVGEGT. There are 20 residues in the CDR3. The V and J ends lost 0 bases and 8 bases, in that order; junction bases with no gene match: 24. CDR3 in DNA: TGTGCCAGCAGTTACTCGGGAAGCGGACAGGGCCACGGGACCAGAATGAAGCAGTACTTC. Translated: CASSYSGSGQGHGTRMKQYF.

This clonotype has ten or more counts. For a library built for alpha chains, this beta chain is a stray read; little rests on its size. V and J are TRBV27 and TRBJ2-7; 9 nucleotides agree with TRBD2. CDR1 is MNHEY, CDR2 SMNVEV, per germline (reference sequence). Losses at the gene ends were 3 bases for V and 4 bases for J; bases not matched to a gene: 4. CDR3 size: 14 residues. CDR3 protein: CASSFSGSLYEQYF. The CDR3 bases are TGTGCCAGCAGTTTTAGCGGGAGTCTATACGAGCAGTACTTC.

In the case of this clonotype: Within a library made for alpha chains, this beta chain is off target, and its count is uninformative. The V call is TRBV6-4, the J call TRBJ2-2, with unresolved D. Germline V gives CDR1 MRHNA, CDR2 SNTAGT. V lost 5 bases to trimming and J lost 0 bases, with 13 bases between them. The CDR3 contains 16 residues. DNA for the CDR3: TGTGCCAGCAGTCTTAAATGGCCGGCGAACACCGGGGAGCTGTTTTTT. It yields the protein CASSLKWPANTGELFF.

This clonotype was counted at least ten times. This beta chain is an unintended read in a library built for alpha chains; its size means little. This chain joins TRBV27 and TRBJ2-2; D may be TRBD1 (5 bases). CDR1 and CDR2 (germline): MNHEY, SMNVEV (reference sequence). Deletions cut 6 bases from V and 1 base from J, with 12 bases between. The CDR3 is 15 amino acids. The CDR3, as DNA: TGTGCCAGCAGAACCCTTCAGGGGAACACCGGGGAGCTGTTTTTT. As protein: CASRTLQGNTGELFF.

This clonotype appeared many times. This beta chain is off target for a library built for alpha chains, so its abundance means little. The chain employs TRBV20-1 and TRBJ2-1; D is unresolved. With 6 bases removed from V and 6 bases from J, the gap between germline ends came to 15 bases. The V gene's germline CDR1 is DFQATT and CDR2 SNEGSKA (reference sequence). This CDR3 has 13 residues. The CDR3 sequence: CSARIRNFNEQFF. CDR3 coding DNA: TGCAGTGCCAGGATACGAAACTTCAATGAGCAGTTCTTC.

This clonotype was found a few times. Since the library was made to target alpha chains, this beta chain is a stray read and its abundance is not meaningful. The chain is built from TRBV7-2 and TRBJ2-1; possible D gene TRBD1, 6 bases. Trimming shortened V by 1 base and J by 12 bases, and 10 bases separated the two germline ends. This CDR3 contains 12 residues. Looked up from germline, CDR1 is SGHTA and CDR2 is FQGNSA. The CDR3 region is CASSLGGQTQFF. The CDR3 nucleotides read TGTGCCAGCAGCTTAGGGGGACAAACGCAGTTCTTC.

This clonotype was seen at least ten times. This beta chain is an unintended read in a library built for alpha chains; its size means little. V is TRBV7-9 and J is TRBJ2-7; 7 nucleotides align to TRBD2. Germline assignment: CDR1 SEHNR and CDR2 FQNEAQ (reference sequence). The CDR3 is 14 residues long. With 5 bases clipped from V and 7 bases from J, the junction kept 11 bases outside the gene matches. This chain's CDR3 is CASSHGLGLREQYF. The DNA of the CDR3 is TGTGCCAGCAGCCACGGACTAGGCCTACGGGAGCAGTACTTC. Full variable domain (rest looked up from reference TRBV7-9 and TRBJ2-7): DTGVSQNPRHKITKRGQNVTFRCDPISEHNRLYWYRQTLGQGPEFLTYFQNEAQLEKSRLLSDRFSAERPKGSFSTLEIQRTEQGDSAMYLCASSHGLGLREQYFGPGTRLTVT.

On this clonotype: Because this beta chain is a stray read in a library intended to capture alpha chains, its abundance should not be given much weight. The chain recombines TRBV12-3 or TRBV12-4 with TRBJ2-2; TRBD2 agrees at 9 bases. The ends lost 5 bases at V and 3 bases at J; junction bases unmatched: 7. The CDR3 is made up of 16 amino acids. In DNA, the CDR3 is TGTGCCAGCAGTCCCGGGACTAGCAGAGACACCGGGGAGCTGTTTTTT. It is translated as CASSPGTSRDTGELFF.

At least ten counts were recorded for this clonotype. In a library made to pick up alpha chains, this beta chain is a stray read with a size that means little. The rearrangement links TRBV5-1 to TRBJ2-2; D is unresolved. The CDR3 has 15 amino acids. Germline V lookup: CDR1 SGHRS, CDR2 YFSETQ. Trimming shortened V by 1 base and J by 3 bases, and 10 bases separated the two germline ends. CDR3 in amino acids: CASSLSMGYTGELFF. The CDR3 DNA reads TGCGCCAGCAGCTTGTCTATGGGTTACACCGGGGAGCTGTTTTTT.

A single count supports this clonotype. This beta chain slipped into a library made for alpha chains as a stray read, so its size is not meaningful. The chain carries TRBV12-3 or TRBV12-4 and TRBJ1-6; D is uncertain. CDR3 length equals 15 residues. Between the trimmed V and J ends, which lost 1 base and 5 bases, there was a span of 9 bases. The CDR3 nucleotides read TGTGCCAGCAGTTTAGACGTGGGTGATAATTCACCCCTCCACTTT. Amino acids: CASSLDVGDNSPLHF.

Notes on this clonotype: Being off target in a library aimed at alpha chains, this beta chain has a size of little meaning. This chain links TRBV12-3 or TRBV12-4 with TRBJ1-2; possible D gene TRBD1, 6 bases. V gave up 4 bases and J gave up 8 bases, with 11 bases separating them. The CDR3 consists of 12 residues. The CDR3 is CASSSGAMGYTF. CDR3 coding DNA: TGTGCCAGCAGTTCAGGGGCGATGGGCTACACCTTC.

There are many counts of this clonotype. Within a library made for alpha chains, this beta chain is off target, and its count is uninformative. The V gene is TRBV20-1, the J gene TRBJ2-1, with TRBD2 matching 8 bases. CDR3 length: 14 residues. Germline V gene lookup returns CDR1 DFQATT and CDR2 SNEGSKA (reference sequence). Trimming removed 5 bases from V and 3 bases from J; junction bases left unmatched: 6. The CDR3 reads CSASTSGDYNEQFF. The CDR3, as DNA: TGCAGTGCTTCAACTAGCGGTGACTACAATGAGCAGTTCTTC.

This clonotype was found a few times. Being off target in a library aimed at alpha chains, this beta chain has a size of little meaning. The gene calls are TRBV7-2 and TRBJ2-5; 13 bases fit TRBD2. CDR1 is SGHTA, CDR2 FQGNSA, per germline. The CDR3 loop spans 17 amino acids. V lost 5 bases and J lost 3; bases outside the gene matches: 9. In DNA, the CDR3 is TGTGCCAGCAGCCCAACTAGCGGGAGGGCCAGAGAAGAGACCCAGTACTTC. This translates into CASSPTSGRAREETQYF.

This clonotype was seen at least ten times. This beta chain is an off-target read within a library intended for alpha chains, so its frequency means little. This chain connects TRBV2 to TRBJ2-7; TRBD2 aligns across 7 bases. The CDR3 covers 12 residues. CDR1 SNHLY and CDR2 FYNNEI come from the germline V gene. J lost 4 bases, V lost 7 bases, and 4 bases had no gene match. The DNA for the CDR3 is TGTGCCAGCACCCAGCGGGGTTACGAGCAGTACTTC. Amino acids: CASTQRGYEQYF. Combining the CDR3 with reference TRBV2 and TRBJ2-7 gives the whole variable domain EPEVTQTPSHQVTQMGQEVILRCVPISNHLYFYWYRQILGQKVEFLVSFYNNEISEKSEIFDDQFSVERPDGSNFTLKIRSTKLEDSAMYFCASTQRGYEQYFGPGTRLTVT.

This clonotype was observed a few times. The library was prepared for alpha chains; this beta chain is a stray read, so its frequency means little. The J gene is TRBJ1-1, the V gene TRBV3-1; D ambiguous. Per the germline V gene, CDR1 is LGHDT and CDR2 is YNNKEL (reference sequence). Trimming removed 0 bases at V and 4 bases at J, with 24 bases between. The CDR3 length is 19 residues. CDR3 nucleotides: TGTGCCAGCAGCCAAGATATTACGGTTGTGGGCCCTAAAGGCACTGAAGCTTTCTTT. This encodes CASSQDITVVGPKGTEAFF.

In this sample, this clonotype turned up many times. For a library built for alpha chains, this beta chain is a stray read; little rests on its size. CDR3 sequence reads: CASSLHLTYEQYF. The CDR3 DNA follows: TGTGCCAGCAGCTTACACCTTACCTACGAGCAGTACTTC. The genes are TRBV13 and TRBJ2-7; D ambiguous. CDR3 length: 13 residues. Germline loops: CDR1 PRHDT, CDR2 FYEKMQ (reference sequence). The V and J ends lost 2 bases and 2 bases respectively, with 7 bases between them.

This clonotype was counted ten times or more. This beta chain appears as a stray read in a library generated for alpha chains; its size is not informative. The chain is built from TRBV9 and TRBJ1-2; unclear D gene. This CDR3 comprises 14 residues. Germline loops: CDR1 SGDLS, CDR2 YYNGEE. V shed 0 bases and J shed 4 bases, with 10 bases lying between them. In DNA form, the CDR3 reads TGTGCCAGCAGCGTAGAGGGCAGTTCCTATGGCTACACCTTC. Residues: CASSVEGSSYGYTF.